A single sample is the source of the 24 T cell receptor beta chains below, sequenced in a study of blood T cell repertoires in COVID-19. Using immunoSEQ multiplex PCR, the repertoire was profiled, and TCRdb retains in-frame clones only, with some absent. Of about 440,000 clones in the sample, roughly 91% were seen once. Sequencing was carried out using PBMCs or T cells enriched from blood (not recorded which). These TCRs come from a man aged 18 to 29 who had recovered from COVID-19.

This sequence joins TRBV28 and TRBJ1-1, with D possibly TRBD1 on 6 matching bases. This CDR3 comprises 14 residues. Germline-derived CDR1 and CDR2 are MDHEN and SYDVKM. Trimming shortened V by 6 bases and J by 1 base, and 12 bases separated the two germline ends. CDR3 in DNA: TGTGCCAGCAGCCCTGGGGGCTCGAACACTGAAGCTTTCTTT. Translation gives CASSPGGSNTEAFF.

The rearrangement joins TRBV6-1 to TRBJ1-5; D gene uncertain. The germline V gene has CDR1 MNHNS and CDR2 SASEGT. The CDR3 sequence is 12 residues long. Trimming pared 3 bases from V and 6 bases from J, leaving 6 bases between. The CDR3, as DNA: TGTGCCAGCAGTGAGAGGGCTCAGCCCCAGCATTTT. Amino acids: CASSERAQPQHF.

This chain uses TRBV5-4 with TRBJ2-5, with 10 bases identical to TRBD2. The CDR3 length is 16 residues. Unmatched junction bases numbered 6, after V lost 0 bases and J lost 4 bases. Germline-derived CDR1 and CDR2 are SGHNT and YYREEE (reference sequence). CDR3 in amino acids: CASSLAWSGRVETQYF. CDR3 bases: TGTGCCAGCAGCTTGGCCTGGAGCGGGAGGGTAGAGACCCAGTACTTC.

CDR3 DNA sequence: TGTGCCAGCAGCCCGACAGAAGATACCTATGGCTACACCTTC. Its translation: CASSPTEDTYGYTF. V usage is TRBV6-5 and J usage is TRBJ1-2, with a weak D call TRBD1 (5 bases). This CDR3 is 14 amino acids long. V lost 6 bases and J 4 bases, leaving 15 bases between the germline ends. From germline, CDR1 is MNHEY and CDR2 SVGAGI.

The J gene is TRBJ1-1, the V gene TRBV6-6; 7 bases align to TRBD1. Germline loops: CDR1 MNHNY, CDR2 SVGAGI (reference sequence). This CDR3 spans 13 amino acids. Trimming at V came to 6 bases and at J to 5 bases, leaving 6 bases not matched to a gene. The CDR3 region is CASRRQGLTEAFF. In DNA form, the CDR3 reads TGTGCCAGCAGACGACAGGGTCTTACTGAAGCTTTCTTT.

The chain has TRBV18 and TRBJ2-3, with a possible D match to TRBD2 (5 bases). The CDR3 spans 15 residues. The V and J ends lost 4 bases and 4 bases respectively, with 15 bases between them. Germline CDR1 and CDR2: KGHSH and LQKENI. CDR3 in amino acids: CASSRRVMGADTQYF. The CDR3 DNA sequence: TGTGCCAGCTCACGGCGAGTAATGGGAGCAGATACGCAGTATTTT.

Points on this clone: The same CDR3 arises from other DNA sequences in this sample as well. The chain uses TRBV9 and TRBJ2-1; 11 bases line up with TRBD2. The germline CDR1 and CDR2 sequences are SGDLS and YYNGEE. There are 15 residues in the CDR3. V was clipped by 3 bases and J by 3 bases; unmatched bases: 2. CDR3 sequence (DNA): TGTGCCAGCAGCGCAACTAGCGGGAGCTACAATGAGCAGTTCTTC. This encodes CASSATSGSYNEQFF. Variable domain in full (rest from reference TRBV9 and TRBJ2-1): DSGVTQTPKHLITATGQRVTLRCSPRSGDLSVYWYQQSLDQGLQFLIQYYNGEERAKGNILERFSAQQFPDLHSELNLSSLELGDSALYFCASSATSGSYNEQFFGPGTRLTVL.

For this clone: The junction departs from the called germline gene at one end, perhaps through a read error. The chain employs TRBV27 and TRBJ2-7, with 9 nucleotides matching TRBD2. CDR1 and CDR2 (germline): MNHEY, SMNVEV (reference sequence). The CDR3 length is 12 residues. This chain's CDR3 is CASSLRGGTEDF. The CDR3 DNA sequence: TGTGCCAGCAGTTTGCGGGGGGGGACAGAGGACTTC.

The chain carries TRBV4-1 and TRBJ1-5; D is ambiguous. The germline CDR1 and CDR2 sequences are MGHRA and YSYEKL. Trimming stripped 0 bases from V and 0 bases from J, with 15 bases between. The CDR3 spans 18 residues. The CDR3 DNA follows: TGCGCCAGCAGCCAAGACAGGATTACCCCTTATAGCAATCAGCCCCAGCATTTT. Amino acid sequence: CASSQDRITPYSNQPQHF.

The chain uses TRBV7-8 and TRBJ2-7, with 7 bases identical to TRBD1. CDR3 length equals 15 residues. The V and J ends lost 0 bases and 2 bases, in that order; junction bases with no gene match: 4. Germline CDR1 and CDR2: SGHVS and FQNEAQ. The CDR3 sequence: CASSLARTGTYEQYF. The CDR3 DNA reads as TGTGCCAGCAGCTTAGCCCGGACAGGTACCTACGAGCAGTACTTC. The full variable domain, its missing parts supplied by reference TRBV7-8 and TRBJ2-7, is GAGVSQSPRYKVAKRGQDVALRCDPISGHVSLFWYQQALGQGPEFLTYFQNEAQLDKSGLPSDRFFAERPEGSVSTLKIQRTQQEDSAVYLCASSLARTGTYEQYFGPGTRLTVT.

The rearrangement joins TRBV5-1 to TRBJ1-3; TRBD1 agrees at 9 bases. Trimming took 7 bases from V and 2 from J; bases not matched to a gene: 7. The CDR3 extends over 15 amino acids. Germline V gene sequence: CDR1 SGHRS, CDR2 YFSETQ. The CDR3 coding sequence is TGCGCCAGCGGACAACAGGGGGCTACTGGAAACACCATATATTTT. Translation gives CASGQQGATGNTIYF.

This rearrangement joins TRBV27 to TRBJ2-6; TRBD1 is a possible D gene (5 bases). Germline-derived CDR1 and CDR2 are MNHEY and SMNVEV (reference sequence). This CDR3 has 16 amino acids. The V gene lost 8 bases and the J gene lost 2 bases, with 16 bases spanning the gap. CDR3 in DNA: TGTGCCAGCTCAACCCCAATAGGGGCTGGGGCCAACGTCCTGACTTTC. This gives the protein CASSTPIGAGANVLTF.

This sequence joins TRBV19 and TRBJ1-5; 10 bases match TRBD1. Trimming took 3 bases from V and 6 from J; bases not matched to a gene: 14. Germline V gives CDR1 LNHDA, CDR2 SQIVND (reference sequence). The CDR3 extends over 18 amino acids. The CDR3 bases are TGTGCCAGTAGTATCATTCCCGGGACAGGGGAAGGGGGTCAGCCCCAGCATTTT. Encoded protein: CASSIIPGTGEGGQPQHF.

The chain combines TRBV5-4 with TRBJ2-5; D may be TRBD1 (6 bases). The germline V gene encodes CDR1 SGHNT and CDR2 YYREEE (reference sequence). This CDR3 is 13 amino acids long. Deletions cut 7 bases from V and 2 bases from J, with 12 bases between. DNA for the CDR3: TGTGCCAGCCACCGGGACAATCAAGAGACCCAGTACTTC. Amino acid sequence: CASHRDNQETQYF.

CDR3 bases: TGTGCCTGGAGTGGGACAGCAACCTATGGCTACACCTTC. Protein product: CAWSGTATYGYTF. The chain has TRBV30 and TRBJ1-2, with D perhaps matching TRBD1 (6 bases). With 1 base removed from V and 4 bases from J, the gap between germline ends came to 10 bases. The CDR3 has 13 residues. From germline, CDR1 is GTSNPN and CDR2 SVGIG (reference sequence).

This clone came up once. The rearrangement uses TRBV18 and TRBJ2-3; D unclear. The CDR3 totals 14 residues. The V end lost 2 bases, the J end lost 1 base, and 7 bases lay between the germline ends. CDR1 is KGHSH, CDR2 LQKENI, per germline. CDR3 region: CASSPGRGTDTQYF. The CDR3 DNA sequence: TGTGCCAGCTCACCAGGTCGCGGCACAGATACGCAGTATTTT.

The chain joins TRBV19 to TRBJ2-1; maybe TRBD2 (6 bases). Trimming took 8 bases from V and 1 from J, leaving 15 bases between them. In germline, CDR1 is LNHDA, CDR2 SQIVND (reference sequence). CDR3 length: 15 amino acids. CDR3 coding DNA: TGTGCCAGTCGCGGCGGGGCGGGGTCCTACAATGAGCAGTTCTTC. Its translation: CASRGGAGSYNEQFF.

This CDR3 is CASSLGQTLNTEAFF. The CDR3 coding sequence is TGTGCCAGCAGCCTAGGACAGACACTGAACACTGAAGCTTTCTTT. The chain couples TRBV3-1 (or the pseudogene TRBV3-2) to TRBJ1-1, with a tentative D call TRBD1 (6 bases). V was cut by 4 bases and J by 0 bases, with 12 bases left in between. CDR3 size: 15 residues. Germline V gene sequence: CDR1 LGHDT, CDR2 YNNKEL (reference sequence).

The V gene is TRBV27, the J gene TRBJ1-1; D might be TRBD1 (5 bases). The ends were cut back, 2 bases at V and 4 bases at J, with 11 bases in the middle. The CDR3 is made up of 14 amino acids. Per the germline V gene, CDR1 is MNHEY and CDR2 is SMNVEV (reference sequence). In DNA, the CDR3 is TGTGCCAGCAGTTTAGTAGGGGTCGGCACTGAAGCTTTCTTT. Encoded protein: CASSLVGVGTEAFF.

J is TRBJ1-2 and V is TRBV5-1; possibly TRBD1 for D (5 bases). The length of the CDR3 is 11 residues. CDR1 SGHRS and CDR2 YFSETQ come from the germline V gene. V was trimmed by 4 bases and J by 8 bases, leaving 9 bases between them. DNA of the CDR3: TGCGCCAGCAGCCCGGGGGAGGGCTACACCTTC. It translates to CASSPGEGYTF.

The J gene is TRBJ1-1, the V gene TRBV5-1; the D gene is possibly TRBD1 (5 bases). This CDR3 has 14 residues. V lost 3 bases, J lost 4 bases, and 13 bases lay in between. CDR1 is SGHRS and CDR2 is YFSETQ in the germline V gene. CDR3 nucleotides: TGCGCCAGCAGCTCGGGTGAAGGGGTCACTGAAGCTTTCTTT. Its translation is CASSSGEGVTEAFF.

The genes are TRBV19 and TRBJ2-7; the D is unclear. The CDR3 sequence is 13 residues long. In germline, CDR1 is LNHDA, CDR2 SQIVND (reference sequence). The germline V and J ends were trimmed by 5 bases and 2 bases, with 10 bases remaining between them. For the CDR3, the DNA is TGTGCCAGTAGTCGGTCCACCACCTACGAGCAGTACTTC. As protein: CASSRSTTYEQYF. Looking up the rest from reference TRBV19 and TRBJ2-7 gives the full variable domain: DGGITQSPKYLFRKEGQNVTLSCEQNLNHDAMYWYRQDPGQGLRLIYYSQIVNDFQKGDIAEGYSVSREKKESFPLTVTSAQKNPTAFYLCASSRSTTYEQYFGPGTRLTVT.

This clone was seen a single time. J is TRBJ1-6 and V is TRBV7-9, with D possibly TRBD1 on 5 matching bases. Germline V lookup: CDR1 SEHNR, CDR2 FQNEAQ (reference sequence). The CDR3 is 18 amino acids. Trimming left V 0 bases short and J 8 bases short, with 20 bases between. The CDR3 here is CASSLADRTLLGDSPLHF. CDR3 nucleotide sequence: TGTGCCAGCAGCTTAGCGGACCGGACACTTCTTGGAGATTCACCCCTCCACTTT.

This clone was picked up one time. J is TRBJ1-1 and V is TRBV7-9; a possible D gene is TRBD1 (6 bases). Germline V CDR1 and CDR2: SEHNR, FQNEAQ (reference sequence). The CDR3 is 14 amino acids. V gave up 11 bases and J gave up 1 base, with 17 bases separating them. The CDR3 DNA is TGTGCCTATAACTGGGGGCAGGGGAACACTGAAGCTTTCTTT. Protein: CAYNWGQGNTEAFF.